The 27 T cell receptor beta chains in this list originate from one sample, sequenced in a study of cytomegalovirus exposure and HLA in healthy donors. The PCR employed 60 Vbeta primers together with 13 Jbeta primers. Clones were read by immunoSEQ multiplex PCR, and TCRdb kept only the in-frame ones, dropping some. This sample carries 75,000 to 95,000 clones, with about 5% going to the ten biggest clones. The sequencing input was PBMCs. The origin of the receptors is a man aged 25-40 years in good health and CMV-seronegative.

The chain links TRBV25-1 to TRBJ1-1, with TRBD1 as a possible D gene (5 bases). The length of the CDR3 is 14 residues. Germline CDR1 reads MGHDK; CDR2 reads SYGVNS. The germline V and J ends were trimmed by 4 bases and 3 bases, with 12 bases remaining between them. CDR3 region: CASSVQGGDTEAFF. The CDR3 DNA follows: TGTGCCAGCAGTGTTCAGGGAGGGGACACTGAAGCTTTCTTT.

J is TRBJ1-1 and V is TRBV29-1, with 7 bases lining up with TRBD1. Germline CDR1 SQVTM, CDR2 ANQGSEA. This CDR3 is 15 amino acids long. The junction had 13 bases not matched to a gene; V was cut back by 8 bases and J by 1 base. CDR3 nucleotide sequence: TGCAGCTTTCTTCTCGACAGGGACCAGAACACTGAAGCTTTCTTT. As protein: CSFLLDRDQNTEAFF.

The chain uses TRBV4-3 and TRBJ1-4; possibly TRBD1 for D (5 bases). Trimming removed 3 bases from V and 7 bases from J, with 9 bases in between. Looked up from germline, CDR1 is LGHNA and CDR2 is YSLEER. The CDR3 loop spans 13 amino acids. As DNA, the CDR3 is TGCGCCAGCAGCCACAGGGAATCTGAAAAACTGTTTTTT. Protein: CASSHRESEKLFF.

The chain recombines TRBV11-3 with TRBJ2-7; D gene ambiguous. CDR1 is SGHNT and CDR2 is YENEEA in the germline V gene. Trimming stripped 3 bases from V and 3 bases from J, with 3 bases between. The CDR3 covers 11 residues. The CDR3 nucleotides read TGTGCCAGCAGCTTCTACTACGAGCAGTACTTC. The encoded protein is CASSFYYEQYF.

The rearrangement uses TRBV7-2 and TRBJ2-1, with 7 bases aligning to TRBD2. The CDR3 covers 12 residues. V shed 5 bases, J shed 12 bases, and the junction held 7 bases outside the gene matches. In germline, CDR1 is SGHTA, CDR2 FQGNSA. CDR3 in DNA: TGTGCCAGCAGCCTCCAGAGGACTAGGCAGTTCTTC. It yields the protein CASSLQRTRQFF.

This chain joins TRBV6-1 and TRBJ2-3, with 8 bases identical to TRBD2. The CDR3 loop spans 16 amino acids. Germline CDR1 MNHNS, CDR2 SASEGT. The V and J ends lost 2 bases and 4 bases, in that order; junction bases with no gene match: 8. The CDR3 sequence is CASSERLGGAPDTQYF. The CDR3 DNA follows: TGTGCCAGCAGTGAACGTCTCGGGGGGGCCCCAGATACGCAGTATTTT.

The rearrangement joins TRBV7-2 to TRBJ2-1; the D gene is possibly TRBD2 (6 bases). The CDR3 is 14 amino acids. V lost 4 bases and J 6 bases, leaving 13 bases between the germline ends. CDR1 and CDR2 from the germline V gene are SGHTA and FQGNSA. In nucleotides, the CDR3 is TGTGCCAGCAGCTCCACGCGGGGTAGCAATGAGCAGTTCTTC. It encodes CASSSTRGSNEQFF.

The chain's CDR3 is CASSTAGTSGWVEQFF. CDR3 sequence (DNA): TGTGCCAGTAGTACTGCGGGGACTAGCGGGTGGGTTGAGCAGTTCTTC. The rearrangement links TRBV19 to TRBJ2-1; 12 bases match TRBD2. The CDR3 totals 16 residues. The junction had 10 bases not matched to a gene; V was cut back by 4 bases and J by 9 bases. The V gene's germline CDR1 is LNHDA and CDR2 SQIVND (reference sequence).

This rearrangement joins TRBV10-1 to TRBJ2-3; D is possibly TRBD1 (5 bases). CDR3 length: 12 residues. Germline CDR1 reads WNHNN; CDR2 reads SYGVQD (reference sequence). Deletions cut 2 bases from V and 5 bases from J, with 5 bases between. The CDR3 is CASSETGDTQYF. In nucleotides, the CDR3 is TGCGCCAGCAGTGAGACAGGAGATACGCAGTATTTT.

About this clone: The junction departs from the called germline gene at one end, perhaps through a read error. This rearrangement joins TRBV5-1 to TRBJ2-3; D may be TRBD1 (5 bases). This CDR3 has 15 residues. Germline lookup yields CDR1 SGHRS and CDR2 YFSETQ. The CDR3 nucleotides are TGCGCCAGCAGCTTGCAGGGTCCTGGCGCAGATAAGCAGTATTTT. Translating gives CASSLQGPGADKQYF.

The V gene is TRBV30, the J gene TRBJ2-2, with 11 bases that match TRBD2. There are 17 residues in the CDR3. CDR1 is GTSNPN, CDR2 SVGIG, per germline (reference sequence). V trimming: 0 bases; J trimming: 4 bases; junction bases outside the gene matches: 7. The CDR3 region is CAWSVHSGRAGTGELFF. In DNA, the CDR3 is TGTGCCTGGAGTGTACATAGCGGGAGGGCCGGCACCGGGGAGCTGTTTTTT.

J is TRBJ1-1 and V is TRBV7-3, with D unclear. The CDR3 sequence is 15 residues long. Germline loops: CDR1 SGHTA, CDR2 FQGTGA. Trimming removed 0 bases at V and 1 base at J, with 9 bases between. In DNA form, the CDR3 reads TGTGCCAGCAGCTTAACCAGGTCCCCGAACACTGAAGCTTTCTTT. Translation: CASSLTRSPNTEAFF.

The genes are TRBV6-6 and TRBJ2-7, with D possibly being TRBD2 (6 bases). There are 15 residues in the CDR3. Germline values: CDR1 MNHNY, CDR2 SVGAGI (reference sequence). V shed 2 bases and J shed 1 base, with 12 bases lying between them. CDR3 DNA sequence: TGTGCCAGCAGTTACGCGGGGACCAGATCCTACGAGCAGTACTTC. The encoded protein is CASSYAGTRSYEQYF.

This chain connects TRBV7-3 to TRBJ1-2; 7 bases map to TRBD1. Germline V gene sequence: CDR1 SGHTA, CDR2 FQGTGA. Trimming at V came to 5 bases and at J to 7 bases, leaving 10 bases not matched to a gene. The CDR3 consists of 14 residues. The CDR3 loop is CASSEQGTATGYTF. CDR3 sequence (DNA): TGTGCCAGCAGCGAACAGGGGACCGCGACTGGCTACACCTTC.

CDR3 nucleotide sequence: TGTGCCAGCAGCTCCCGACTAGCGGGGGTCTACGAGCAGTACTTC. Translating gives CASSSRLAGVYEQYF. V is TRBV7-8 and J is TRBJ2-7; 12 bases are a match to TRBD2. Germline values: CDR1 SGHVS, CDR2 FQNEAQ. The CDR3 runs 15 residues. The ends lost 4 bases at V and 3 bases at J; junction bases unmatched: 4.

The V and J genes are TRBV29-1 and TRBJ2-3; maybe TRBD2 (5 bases). The V end was cut by 0 bases, the J end by 1 base, with 11 bases between. The CDR3 covers 15 residues. Germline V gives CDR1 SQVTM, CDR2 ANQGSEA. This CDR3 reads CSVEDGSGGTDTQYF. The CDR3 DNA follows: TGCAGCGTTGAAGATGGCTCCGGGGGCACAGATACGCAGTATTTT.

The V and J genes are TRBV7-9 and TRBJ2-1; TRBD2 agrees at 16 bases. The germline V gene encodes CDR1 SEHNR and CDR2 FQNEAQ (reference sequence). The CDR3 runs to 17 residues. V lost 1 base, J lost 9 bases, and 6 bases stayed unmatched. As DNA, the CDR3 is TGTGCCAGCAGCTTAGGGGGACTAGCGGGAGGGCCCTCTGAGCAGTTCTTC. Translating it yields CASSLGGLAGGPSEQFF.

The J gene is TRBJ2-2, the V gene TRBV5-1, with D possibly matching TRBD1 (6 bases). CDR3 length equals 15 residues. Trimming pared 2 bases from V and 4 bases from J, leaving 12 bases between. Germline values: CDR1 SGHRS, CDR2 YFSETQ. The CDR3 loop is CASSFGQPTTGELFF. The CDR3 DNA follows: TGCGCCAGCAGCTTTGGACAGCCAACCACCGGGGAGCTGTTTTTT.

The chain couples TRBV7-3 to TRBJ2-3; D is unclear. This CDR3 is 16 amino acids long. V lost 5 bases and J 2 bases, leaving 17 bases between the germline ends. Germline-derived CDR1 and CDR2 are SGHTA and FQGTGA. The CDR3 sequence is CASSKYSGGYTDTQYF. The CDR3 DNA is TGTGCCAGCAGCAAATACTCTGGCGGCTACACAGATACGCAGTATTTT.

V is TRBV4-1 and J is TRBJ2-7; maybe TRBD1 (5 bases). The CDR3 length is 16 residues. Germline V CDR1 and CDR2: MGHRA, YSYEKL. V was trimmed by 0 bases and J by 4 bases, leaving 16 bases between them. This CDR3 reads CASSQDRAGPAYEQYF. The CDR3 region has the DNA TGCGCCAGCAGCCAAGATCGGGCAGGGCCAGCATACGAGCAGTACTTC.

The rearrangement joins TRBV2 to TRBJ2-7; 7 positions agree with TRBD1. V lost 8 bases, J lost 3 bases, and 10 bases stayed unmatched. This CDR3 spans 14 amino acids. Looked up from germline, CDR1 is SNHLY and CDR2 is FYNNEI. The CDR3 here is CASGSWGQSYEQYF. CDR3 DNA: TGTGCCAGCGGCAGTTGGGGACAGAGCTACGAGCAGTACTTC.

The gene calls are TRBV30 and TRBJ1-1, with a tentative D call TRBD1 (6 bases). This CDR3 region has 13 residues. The ends were cut back, 0 bases at V and 10 bases at J, with 15 bases in the middle. Germline CDR1 and CDR2: GTSNPN and SVGIG (reference sequence). In nucleotides, the CDR3 is TGTGCCTGGAGTGTAATGGGGGCTCTTGGAGCTTTCTTT. Protein: CAWSVMGALGAFF.

This rearrangement joins TRBV5-4 to TRBJ2-7; D possibly corresponds to TRBD2 (5 bases). Between the trimmed V and J ends, which lost 4 bases and 3 bases, there was a span of 5 bases. Germline V lookup: CDR1 SGHNT, CDR2 YYREEE (reference sequence). There are 11 residues in the CDR3. CDR3 DNA sequence: TGTGCCAGCAGCCGGGACTACGAGCAGTACTTC. The encoded protein is CASSRDYEQYF.

The rearrangement uses TRBV4-2 and TRBJ2-5; TRBD2 might be the D (6 bases). Trimming took off 5 bases at V and 5 bases at J, with 18 bases between the two ends. This CDR3 contains 15 residues. From germline, CDR1 is LGHNA and CDR2 YNFKEQ. The CDR3 reads CASSLMEGLRETQYF. CDR3 in DNA: TGTGCCAGCAGCTTAATGGAGGGGTTAAGGGAGACCCAGTACTTC.

The V gene is TRBV11-2, the J gene TRBJ2-2, with D possibly TRBD1 on 5 matching bases. The V end lost 3 bases, the J end lost 10 bases, and 12 bases lay between the germline ends. The CDR3 totals 13 residues. Germline V gene sequence: CDR1 SGHAT, CDR2 FQNNGV. As DNA, the CDR3 is TGTGCCAGCAGCTTGCGACAGCCACCGGAGCTGTTTTTT. It codes for CASSLRQPPELFF.

V gene TRBV2 combines with J gene TRBJ2-7; D gene unclear. The CDR3 is 16 residues long. Trimming shortened V by 2 bases and J by 0 bases, and 14 bases separated the two germline ends. CDR1 SNHLY and CDR2 FYNNEI come from the germline V gene. The CDR3 here is CASSESGSPSSYEQYF. DNA for the CDR3: TGTGCCAGCAGTGAATCAGGCAGCCCGAGCTCCTACGAGCAGTACTTC.

The chain couples TRBV13 to TRBJ1-3; 8 bases match TRBD1. J was trimmed by 2 bases and V by 5 bases; bases with no gene match: 2. CDR3 size: 14 residues. Germline-derived CDR1 and CDR2 are PRHDT and FYEKMQ (reference sequence). As DNA, the CDR3 is TGTGCCAGCAGCCAGACAGGGGCTGGAAACACCATATATTTT. This translates into CASSQTGAGNTIYF.